The rows below give T cell receptor beta chains drawn from one sample of a study of blood T cell repertoires in COVID-19. Measured with immunoSEQ multiplex PCR; TCRdb has only the in-frame clones, and not every one. The table has 90,000 or so clones, roughly 89% seen once. The sequenced material came from peripheral blood. These receptors came from a man aged 55 to 70 with COVID-19, enrolled during active disease. The CDR3 runs from the conserved cysteine through the conserved F or W. D genes are given only for firm matches. The size entry is marked missing in some rows and otherwise reads once, few, many or a size class.

j_call | clone_size | d_call | v_call | cdr3_aa | cdr3_nt
TRBJ1-2 | . | . | TRBV18 | CASGFGGGRGGYTF | TGTGCCAGCGGATTCGGCGGGGGTCGGGGTGGCTACACCTTC
TRBJ2-2 | . | . | TRBV30 | CAWRLQGNTGELFF | TGTGCCTGGAGGTTACAGGGGAACACCGGGGAGCTGTTTTTT
TRBJ1-1 | . | TRBD1 | TRBV5-1 | CASSAGTENTEAFF | TGCGCCAGCAGCGCTGGGACAGAGAACACTGAAGCTTTCTTT
TRBJ1-4 | . | TRBD1 | TRBV18 | CASSQGQVPNEKLFF | TGTGCCAGCTCACAGGGACAGGTACCTAATGAAAAACTGTTTTTT
TRBJ1-2 | . | . | TRBV2 | CASLKSYGYTF | TGTGCCAGCCTCAAGAGCTATGGCTACACCTTC
TRBJ1-3 | . | . | TRBV6-5 | CASALSSGNTIYF | TGTGCCAGCGCCCTGAGCTCTGGAAACACCATATATTTT
TRBJ2-1 | . | TRBD1 | TRBV6-6 | CASRPTGTYNEQFF | TGTGCCAGCAGACCGACAGGGACCTACAATGAGCAGTTCTTC
TRBJ2-5 | . | . | TRBV24-1 | CATSDPSLGALETQYF | TGTGCCACCAGTGACCCCTCTCTTGGGGCTTTGGAGACCCAGTACTTC
TRBJ1-5 | . | TRBD1 | TRBV19 | CASRGTGLDQPQHF | TGTGCCAGTAGGGGGACAGGCCTGGATCAGCCCCAGCATTTT
TRBJ2-1 | . | . | TRBV19 | CASSIGSGPYVEFF | TGTGCCAGTAGTATAGGAAGCGGGCCCTATGTGGAGTTCTTC
TRBJ2-1 | . | TRBD2 | TRBV19 | CASSISGRPAYNEQFF | TGTGCCAGTAGTATTAGCGGGAGGCCTGCCTACAATGAGCAGTTCTTC
TRBJ2-7 | once | TRBD1 | TRBV4-1 | CASSQDFRAGGNPEQYF | TGCGCCAGCAGCCAAGATTTTAGGGCAGGGGGTAATCCCGAGCAGTACTTC
TRBJ1-3 | . | . | TRBV7-9 | CASSLAREQGSGNTIYF | TGTGCCAGCAGCTTAGCGAGGGAGCAGGGGTCGGGAAACACCATATATTTT
TRBJ2-6 | . | . | TRBV7-3 | CASSPRGAVDGANVLTF | TGTGCCAGCAGCCCTCGGGGGGCCGTCGATGGGGCCAACGTCCTGACTTTC
TRBJ1-6 | . | . | TRBV19 | CASDTGSYNSPLHF | TGTGCCAGTGACACAGGCTCCTATAATTCACCCCTCCACTTT
TRBJ2-1 | . | . | TRBV21-1 | CASLEREGSYNEQFF | TGTGCCAGCCTCGAGCGGGAGGGTTCCTACAATGAGCAGTTCTTC
TRBJ1-2 | . | . | TRBV4-1 | CASSRSGTPTTTGYTF | TGCGCCAGCAGCCGATCCGGGACACCTACAACCACCGGCTACACCTTC
TRBJ2-2 | . | TRBD2 | TRBV7-6 | CASSSRTSGNTGELFF | TGTGCCAGCAGCTCCCGGACTAGCGGAAACACCGGGGAGCTGTTTTTT
TRBJ2-1 | . | TRBD2 | TRBV10-2 | CASSGSGTSVLDEQFF | TGCGCCAGCAGTGGTTCCGGGACTAGCGTATTGGATGAGCAGTTCTTC
TRBJ2-7 | . | . | TRBV6-5 | CASTRYETYEQYF | TGTGCCAGCACTCGCTACGAAACCTACGAGCAGTACTTC
TRBJ1-1 | . | TRBD1 | TRBV5-8 | CASSSWTGGIRNTEAFF | TGTGCCAGCAGCTCCTGGACAGGGGGCATCAGGAACACTGAAGCTTTCTTT
TRBJ2-3 | . | . | TRBV9 | CASSVELATSTDTQYF | TGTGCCAGCAGCGTAGAACTAGCTACTAGCACAGATACGCAGTATTTT
TRBJ1-5 | . | TRBD1 | TRBV5-4 | CASSQQGQPQHF | TGTGCCAGCAGTCAACAGGGGCAGCCCCAGCATTTT
TRBJ2-1 | few | . | TRBV6-4 | CASSGTGTLSYNEQFF | TGTGCCAGCAGTGGCACAGGGACCCTCTCCTACAATGAGCAGTTCTTC
TRBJ2-7 | . | TRBD2 | TRBV5-4 | CASSPISGSLYEQHF | TGTGCCAGCAGCCCTATAAGCGGGAGCCTCTACGAGCAGCACTTC
TRBJ2-1 | once | TRBD1 | TRBV7-6 | CASITCGQGKIDEQFF | TGTGCCAGCATCACCTGCGGACAGGGAAAAATCGATGAGCAGTTCTTC
TRBJ2-5 | . | TRBD2 | TRBV11-3 | CASSLGSRLADDQETQYF | TGTGCCAGCAGCTTAGGGTCTCGGCTAGCGGACGACCAAGAGACCCAGTACTTC
TRBJ1-2 | . | TRBD1 | TRBV28 | CASRPALTGDDYGYTF | TGTGCCAGCAGGCCCGCTCTTACAGGGGACGACTATGGCTACACCTTC
TRBJ1-5 | . | . | TRBV7-9 | CASSFGGDQPQHF | TGTGCCAGCAGCTTTGGAGGCGATCAGCCCCAGCATTTT
TRBJ1-3 | once | . | TRBV25-1 | CASSDPGTARNTIYF | TGTGCCAGCAGTGATCCCGGGACTGCGAGAAACACCATATATTTT
TRBJ1-2 | . | TRBD1 | TRBV6-5 | CASSGQGLGYTF | TGTGCCAGCAGCGGACAGGGACTGGGCTACACCTTC
TRBJ2-6 | . | . | TRBV5-1 | CASSSGTGANVLTF | TGCGCCAGCAGCTCCGGGACTGGGGCCAACGTCCTGACTTTC
TRBJ1-4 | . | . | TRBV19 | CASSGGLLNEKLFF | TGTGCCAGTAGTGGGGGACTGCTTAATGAAAAACTGTTTTTT
TRBJ2-1 | once | TRBD2 | TRBV12-3/TRBV12-4 | CASCSGTHNEQFF | TGTGCCAGCTGTAGCGGGACCCACAATGAGCAGTTCTTC
TRBJ2-7 | . | . | TRBV10-2 | CASSASVEGYEQYF | TGCGCCAGCAGTGCTAGCGTCGAGGGTTACGAGCAGTACTTC
TRBJ2-1 | . | . | TRBV7-6 | CASSPGGGGPSYNEQFF | TGTGCCAGCAGCCCTGGAGGGGGAGGGCCATCCTACAATGAGCAGTTCTTC
TRBJ1-1 | . | . | TRBV20-1 | CSAREAGSAFF | TGCAGTGCTAGAGAGGCAGGGTCAGCTTTCTTT
TRBJ1-5 | . | TRBD1 | TRBV20-1 | CSASEGTGFDNQPQHF | TGCAGTGCTAGTGAGGGGACAGGGTTCGACAATCAGCCCCAGCATTTT
TRBJ1-4 | . | . | TRBV19 | CASSIRAPGNEKLFF | TGTGCCAGTAGTATCCGAGCTCCGGGTAATGAAAAACTGTTTTTT
TRBJ2-1 | . | TRBD2 | TRBV5-1 | CASSIGTSGIGEQFF | TGCGCCAGCAGCATCGGGACTAGCGGGATAGGTGAGCAGTTCTTC
TRBJ2-7 | once | . | TRBV11-3 | CASSLRTGSYEQYF | TGTGCCAGCAGCTTAAGAACGGGGTCCTACGAGCAGTACTTC
TRBJ2-1 | once | TRBD2 | TRBV10-1 | CASSEGLAGANEQFF | TGCGCCAGCAGTGAGGGACTAGCGGGAGCCAATGAGCAGTTCTTC
TRBJ2-7 | . | . | TRBV21-1 | CASNHRRSGSYEQYF | TGTGCCAGCAACCATCGCCGAAGCGGTTCCTACGAGCAGTACTTC
TRBJ2-7 | . | TRBD2 | TRBV6-6 | CASSSVRLAGVGEQYF | TGTGCCAGCAGTTCGGTTAGACTAGCGGGAGTGGGTGAGCAGTACTTC
TRBJ1-4 | few | TRBD1 | TRBV2 | CASSGQGESEKLFF | TGTGCCAGCAGCGGACAGGGAGAAAGTGAAAAACTGTTTTTT
TRBJ1-2 | . | . | TRBV12-3/TRBV12-4 | CASRTINYGYTF | TGTGCCAGCCGTACAATTAACTATGGCTACACCTTC